This TCR beta chain comes out of a study of radiation and T cells in renal cell carcinoma. Profiled with immunoSEQ multiplex PCR; TCRdb holds only in-frame clones, not every one. The repertoire holds roughly 92,000 clones, with around 84% as singletons. This clone has just one count. Antigen specificity is unknown. The CDR3 is 13 residues long. V lost 6 bases, J lost 7 bases, and 12 bases lay in between. Germline V lookup: CDR1 MNHNS, CDR2 SASEGT. Time point of the sample: blood 4 weeks post-SBRT, at nephrectomy. Treatment given: 15 Gy SBRT to primary tumor, nephrectomy 4 weeks later. Findings and caveats of the study: In blood, top tumor clones expanded by 2 weeks, shrinking by 4. Pretreatment tumor biopsies were lacking, so baseline clonotypes are unknown.

This specimen consisted of blood, obtained from a patient whose treatment included radiotherapy and nephrectomy. V gene TRBV6-1 combines with J gene TRBJ2-2; D call uncertain. The sequence was collected from a man between 60 and 75 years old with renal cell carcinoma. The CDR3 region is CASSGVGIGELFF. The CDR3 region has the DNA TGTGCCAGCAGCGGAGTGGGGATCGGGGAGCTGTTTTTT.